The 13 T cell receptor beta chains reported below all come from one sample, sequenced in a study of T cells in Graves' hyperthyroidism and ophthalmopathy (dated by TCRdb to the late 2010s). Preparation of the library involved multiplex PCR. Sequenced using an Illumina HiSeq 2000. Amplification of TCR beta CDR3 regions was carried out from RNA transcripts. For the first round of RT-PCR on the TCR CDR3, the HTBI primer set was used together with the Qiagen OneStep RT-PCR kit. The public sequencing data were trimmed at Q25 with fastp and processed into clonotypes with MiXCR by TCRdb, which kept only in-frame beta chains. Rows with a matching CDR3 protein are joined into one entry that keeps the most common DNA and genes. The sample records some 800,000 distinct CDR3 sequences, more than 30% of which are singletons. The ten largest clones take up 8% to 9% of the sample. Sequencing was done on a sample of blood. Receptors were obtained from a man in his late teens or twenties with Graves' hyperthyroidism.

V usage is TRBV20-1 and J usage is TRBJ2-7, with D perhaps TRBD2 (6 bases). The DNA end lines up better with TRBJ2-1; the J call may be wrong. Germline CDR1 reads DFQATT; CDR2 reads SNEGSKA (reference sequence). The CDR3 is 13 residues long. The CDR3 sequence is CSAGGLATGEQFF. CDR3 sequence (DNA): TGCAGTGCTGGCGGCCTAGCGACCGGTGAGCAGTTCTTC.

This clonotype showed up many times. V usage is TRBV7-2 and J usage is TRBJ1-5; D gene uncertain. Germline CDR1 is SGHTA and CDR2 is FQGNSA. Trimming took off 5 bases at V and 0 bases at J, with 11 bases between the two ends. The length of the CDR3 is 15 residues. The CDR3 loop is CASSQTSYSNQPQHF. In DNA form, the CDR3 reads TGTGCCAGCAGCCAGACCAGCTATAGCAATCAGCCCCAGCATTTT.

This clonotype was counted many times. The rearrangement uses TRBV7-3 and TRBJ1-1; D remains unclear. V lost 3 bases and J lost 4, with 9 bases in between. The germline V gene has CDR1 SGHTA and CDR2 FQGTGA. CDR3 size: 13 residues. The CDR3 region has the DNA TGTGCCAGCAGCTTCTCGCTCAGCACTGAAGCTTTCTTT. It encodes CASSFSLSTEAFF. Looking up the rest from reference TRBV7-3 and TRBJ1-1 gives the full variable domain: GAGVSQTPSNKVTEKGKYVELRCDPISGHTALYWYRQSLGQGPEFLIYFQGTGAADDSGLPNDRFFAVRPEGSVSTLKIQRTERGDSAVYLCASSFSLSTEAFFGQGTRLTVV.

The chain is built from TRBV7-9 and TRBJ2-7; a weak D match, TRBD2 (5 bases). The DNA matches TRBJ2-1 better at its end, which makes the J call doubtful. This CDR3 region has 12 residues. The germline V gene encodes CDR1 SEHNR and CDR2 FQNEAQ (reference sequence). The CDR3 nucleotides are TGTGCCAGCAGCTACCCGGGGTATGAGCAGTTCTTC. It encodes CASSYPGYEQFF.

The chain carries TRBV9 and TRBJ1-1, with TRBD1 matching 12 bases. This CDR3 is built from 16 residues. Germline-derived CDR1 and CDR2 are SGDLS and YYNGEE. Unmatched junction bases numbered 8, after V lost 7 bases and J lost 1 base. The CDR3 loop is CASSPWDRGRNTEAFF. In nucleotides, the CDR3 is TGTGCCAGCTCACCATGGGACAGGGGGCGGAACACTGAAGCTTTCTTT.

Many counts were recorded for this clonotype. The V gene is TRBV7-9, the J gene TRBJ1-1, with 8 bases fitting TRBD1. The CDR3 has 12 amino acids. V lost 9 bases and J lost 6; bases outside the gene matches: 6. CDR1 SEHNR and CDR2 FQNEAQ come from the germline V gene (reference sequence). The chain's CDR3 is CASSDRGSEAFF. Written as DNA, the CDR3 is TGTGCCAGTTCAGACAGGGGATCTGAAGCTTTCTTT.

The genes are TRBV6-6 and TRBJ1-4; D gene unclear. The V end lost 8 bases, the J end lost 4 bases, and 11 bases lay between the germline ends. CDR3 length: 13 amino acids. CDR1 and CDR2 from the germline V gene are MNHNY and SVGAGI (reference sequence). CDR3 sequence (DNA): TGTGCCAGCGGAGGGCTAGATAATGAAAAACTGTTTTTT. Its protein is CASGGLDNEKLFF.

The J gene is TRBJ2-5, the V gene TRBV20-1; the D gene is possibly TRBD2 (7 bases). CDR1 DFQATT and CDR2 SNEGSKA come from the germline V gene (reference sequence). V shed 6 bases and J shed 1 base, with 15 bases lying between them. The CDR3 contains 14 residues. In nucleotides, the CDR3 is TGCAGTGCCCGAGACGGGGGGCCCCAAGAGACCCAGTACTTC. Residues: CSARDGGPQETQYF.

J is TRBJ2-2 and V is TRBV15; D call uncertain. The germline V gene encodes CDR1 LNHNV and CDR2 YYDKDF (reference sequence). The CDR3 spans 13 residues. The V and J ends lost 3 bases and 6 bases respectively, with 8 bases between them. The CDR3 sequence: CATSSQGAGELFF. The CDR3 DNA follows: TGTGCCACCAGCAGCCAAGGTGCCGGGGAGCTGTTTTTT.

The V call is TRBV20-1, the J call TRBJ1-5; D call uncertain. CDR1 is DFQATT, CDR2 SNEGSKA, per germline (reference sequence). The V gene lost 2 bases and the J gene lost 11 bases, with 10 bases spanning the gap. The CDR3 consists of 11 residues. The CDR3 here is CSARLWQSQHF. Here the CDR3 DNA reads TGCAGTGCTAGACTGTGGCAGTCCCAGCATTTT.

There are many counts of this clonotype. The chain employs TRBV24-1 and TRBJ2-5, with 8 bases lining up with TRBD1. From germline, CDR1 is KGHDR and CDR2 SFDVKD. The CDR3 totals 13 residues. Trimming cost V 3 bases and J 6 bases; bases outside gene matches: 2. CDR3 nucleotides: TGTGCCACCAGTGATGGACAGGGCCAGACCCAGTACTTC. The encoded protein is CATSDGQGQTQYF.

The CDR3 DNA is TGCGCCAGCAGCCGGACAGGATATCCAACTAATGAAAAACTGTTTTTT. Translation gives CASSRTGYPTNEKLFF. This rearrangement joins TRBV5-1 to TRBJ1-4; 7 bases fit TRBD1. Germline V gives CDR1 SGHRS, CDR2 YFSETQ. The CDR3 contains 16 residues. V gave up 4 bases and J gave up 0 bases; unmatched junction bases: 6.

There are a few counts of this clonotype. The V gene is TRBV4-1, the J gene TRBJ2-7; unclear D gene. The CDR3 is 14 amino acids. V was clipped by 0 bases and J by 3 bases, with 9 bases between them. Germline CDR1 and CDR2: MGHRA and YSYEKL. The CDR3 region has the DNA TGCGCCAGCAGCCAAGATTTGGTCGGCTACGAGCAGTACTTC. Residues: CASSQDLVGYEQYF.